One T cell receptor (beta chain) is described in this entry. Its antigen remains unidentified. One base away there is no much larger clone; base qualities are not given. In total, fewer than 750 healthy bone marrow donors made up the cohort. Cohort members were all nominally healthy when sampled, although unrecorded immune exposures were likely present. The donor tested CMV seropositive, placing the donor among the approximately 310 seropositive members of the cohort. Every donor gave a peripheral blood sample, and the peripheral blood mononuclear cells from that sample were used for TCR beta sequencing. Genomic DNA extraction from the blood cell samples was performed with the Qiagen DNeasy Blood Extraction Kit. The sample originates from a study of cytomegalovirus exposure and HLA in healthy donors (dated by TCRdb to about 2017). In the study overall: An earlier analysis of approximately 640 of the donors reported 250 to 350 Gb of sequence data and 120 million or so unique TCR beta sequences from about 200 million T cells. The genetic ancestry cluster associated with self-reported Caucasian donors included 81% of the 300 to 450 genotyped donors. The aim of the study was to test whether cataloging public T cell receptors could identify signatures of past pathogen exposure. In an earlier analysis of several hundred of the donors, high-throughput TCR beta sequencing was used to judge whether each TCR beta V gene segment behaved as functional or pseudogenic. Across under 500 genotyped donors of the cohort, an average of roughly 200,000 unique TCR beta nucleotide sequences per donor were sequenced, and roughly 20% of those sequences were non-productive. Roughly 300 gigabases of sequencing data and roughly 80 million unique TCR sequences made up an early release that covered about 640 HLA-typed donors. To predict cytomegalovirus infection status, the study brought together high-throughput TCR immunosequencing, statistical association of individual TCRs with disease status, and machine learning. In a later genetic analysis, genome-wide SNP genotypes for about 65% of the roughly 700 donors were used, and that subset was treated as a discovery cohort. A handful of DR-DQ haplotypes were handled as single units for association and clustering because linkage in the cohort was strong. Along with the approximately 700-subject first cohort, a separate validation cohort of over a hundred different subjects was used. HLA typing included class I and class II loci at four-digit resolution. In a later analysis, previously published TCR beta repertoires from some 640 donors were re-analyzed and high-resolution HLA genotyping was added so that TCR occurrence patterns could be studied. Every repertoire in the discovery cohort had been generated on one and the same sequencing platform. Alongside the repertoire data, information on donor age, sex, ethnicity and CMV serostatus was compiled. The number of donors typed differed by locus, with 629-630 for A, B, C, DRB1 and DQB1, roughly 520 for DQA1, nearly 610 for DPA1, and some 440 for DPB1. Using immunosequencing, the study profiled T cell repertoires from about 610 subjects and related those repertoires to cytomegalovirus serostatus. Rather than using new phenotypic data, the later analysis identified candidate immune exposures from TCR beta sequences and from how often those sequences occurred across donors.

There are 15 amino acids in the CDR3, from cysteine to phenylalanine inclusive. Only the CDR3 DNA stays, 45 bases, in frame from base 1. V is clipped by 1 base and J by 3 bases, and the sequence between their germline boundaries is 10 bases long. For CDR1 and CDR2, the germline V gene lists SGHNT and YENEEA. The paper's findings and limits, for the study overall: Most TCR sequences were seen in very few donors, while some public TCRs were found in many individuals. The sequencing pipeline was judged likely to have produced a cluster of highly shared sequence variants as a technical artifact. In the study, some 160 TCR beta chains were listed as associated with cytomegalovirus. Linkage disequilibrium might explain the correlated functional status among segregating V segments, but an unknown experimental factor could not be ruled out. According to a later genetic analysis, donors in an Asian-associated ancestry cluster had fewer N-insertions in productive TCRs than the approximately 670-donor mean. At a false discovery rate of 0.05, a later analysis linked 15,000 to 20,000 TCR beta sequences to specific HLA alleles. Three of the identified cytomegalovirus-associated TCR beta chains were confirmed in vitro to be specific for cytomegalovirus antigens. HLA typing was unavailable for some donors at each locus, so association tests used only the typed subset. Some IMGT-functional V segments, including TRBV6-2 and TRBV6-3, could not be told apart with the 87-base-pair reads, so those segments were excluded. In a later analysis, HLA-associated TCR beta chains showed more clonal expansion and lower generation probabilities than non-associated chains that were equally common. Cytomegalovirus status was reported to be diagnosed by the classifier with high specificity and sensitivity in both the original and validation cohorts. Broadly in line with IMGT annotations, most TCR beta V segments showed up in productive rearrangements about 87% or about 30% of the time in an earlier analysis of several hundred of the donors. The earlier analysis of nearly 600 of the donors excluded seventeen rarely observed V segments, including chromosome 9 orphons, because counts were too low. According to a later analysis, parvovirus B19, influenza, CMV and Epstein-Barr virus appeared linked to several top co-occurrence clusters. A later genetic analysis associated a missense DCLRE1C variant with V-gene and J-gene trimming of TCR beta chains, and an independent cohort replicated the association. For the cohort, immune exposure information was limited to CMV serostatus. In a later analysis, TCR association rates were found to vary across HLA loci, with the most associated TCRs seen for DRB1 alleles and the fewest for HLA-C alleles. A later analysis found that most CMV-associated TCR beta chains appeared HLA-restricted, with HLA associations seemingly driven largely by CMV exposure. A further reported finding was that TCR beta sequences accurately predicted the HLA-A and HLA-B alleles for most subjects in the first cohort. Roughly uniform sequencing depth across donors was assumed in presence/absence analyses, although this assumption may not hold. The cohort was sequenced for TCR beta chains only, and without alpha or paired-chain data the features that could be detected were limited. According to the authors, the approach could potentially be generalized to other disease states and immunological phenotypes. Strong co-occurrence of HLA alleles, especially DR and DQ, made assigning TCR associations to individual alleles difficult.

Libraries were prepared through the immunoSEQ multiplex PCR assay. For the multiplex PCR, a mixture combining 60 forward primers for TCR Vbeta segments and 13 reverse primers for TCR Jbeta segments was used. A multiplex PCR assay on genomic DNA amplified the CDR3 region of rearranged TCR beta genes. Amplified TCR beta libraries were sequenced as 87-base-pair reads on the Illumina HiSeq System. Processing in the source paper ran as follows. Across the roughly 670 repertoires, a later analysis counted roughly 77 million unique TCR beta chains, approximately 10 million of which were shared by at least two donors. Raw reads were error-corrected and collapsed into unique sequences by a nearest-neighbor algorithm in which closely related sequences were merged to remove PCR and sequencing errors. V, D and J gene segments were assigned by aligning CDR3 sequences to IMGT reference sequences. For a sequence to be retained, at least a six-nucleotide match to both a V gene segment and a J gene segment was required. A rearrangement counted as productive if the CDR3 had no stop codons and remained in frame with V and J, and every other rearrangement counted as non-productive. CDR3 was defined by IMGT convention, running from the second conserved V-encoded cysteine to the conserved J-encoded phenylalanine. The earlier analysis of about 500 of the donors excluded sequences that lacked an unambiguous match to a single V gene segment. An earlier analysis of approximately 590 of the donors called V segments functional above 56.7% productive rearrangements and segregating when the between-donor standard deviation exceeded 5%. A statistical classification framework was built for diagnosing cytomegalovirus status from the catalog of TCR beta chain sequences. V and J gene assignment, in a later analysis, came from comparing TCR nucleotide sequences with IMGT/GENE-DB human TR gene sequences. In a later analysis, CDR3 sequences and most-parsimonious VDJ recombination scenarios were assigned using the TCRdist pipeline. In a later analysis, every TCR beta chain was defined by the combination of its CDR3 amino acid sequence and its V-gene family, and reads without a unique V-gene family were dropped. A later analysis removed several hundred highly shared, low-generation-probability nucleotide sequences to deal with suspected cross-contamination and a sequencing artifact. In a later analysis, a clonal expansion index was calculated for each public chain from normalized within-repertoire ranks of inferred template counts. In a later analysis, generation probabilities were computed with a VDJ recombination model fitted to out-of-frame rearrangements, and the resulting probabilities were checked against IGoR. In a later analysis, hypergeometric tests were used to score TCR-TCR, TCR-HLA and TCR-CMV co-occurrence, with a repertoire-size bias correction applied to TCR pairs. A later analysis estimated false discovery rates by permuting HLA or CMV assignments 20 times. In a later analysis, co-occurring TCRs were grouped using DBSCAN, and TCRdist sequence similarity was added for clustering within HLA-allele-positive subsets. Repertoires with fewer than 30,000 or more than 120,000 public chains were left out of co-occurrence clustering, as were about five repertoires with anomalous nucleotide sharing. Held by TCRdb, this immuneACCESS table contains in-frame sequences only and omits some clones. Under half of the omission traces to an unresolved V gene where checked; the cause of the rest is unknown. That table is the source of V, J and clone size, and D and trimming were worked out from the DNA. The sample table holds 200,000 or so clones, of which roughly four fifths were seen once. About 2% of the sample is held by the ten biggest clonotypes.

The sequenced sample was PBMCs. This clonotype was obtained from a woman aged 18-29 years in good health and CMV-seropositive. The V and J genes are TRBV11-3 and TRBJ2-1; 6 matching bases give a weak D call of TRBD2. CDR3 region: CASSLGDGSYNEQFF. At the DNA level, the sequence is TGTGCCAGCAGCTTAGGGGACGGGAGCTACAATGAGCAGTTCTTC.